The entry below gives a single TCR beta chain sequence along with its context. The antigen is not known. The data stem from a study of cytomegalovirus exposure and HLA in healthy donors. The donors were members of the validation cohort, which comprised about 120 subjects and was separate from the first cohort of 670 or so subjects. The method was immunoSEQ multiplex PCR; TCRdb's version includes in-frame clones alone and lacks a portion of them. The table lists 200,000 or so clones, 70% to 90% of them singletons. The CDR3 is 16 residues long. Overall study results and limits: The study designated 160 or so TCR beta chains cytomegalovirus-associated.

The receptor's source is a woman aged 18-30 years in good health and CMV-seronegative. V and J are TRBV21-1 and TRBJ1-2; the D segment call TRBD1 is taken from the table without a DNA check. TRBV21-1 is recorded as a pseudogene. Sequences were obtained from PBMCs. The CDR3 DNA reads TGTGCCAGCAGCAAGGGGTTCTCAGGGAAGGAACTCGGCTACACCTTC. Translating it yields CASSKGFSGKELGYTF.